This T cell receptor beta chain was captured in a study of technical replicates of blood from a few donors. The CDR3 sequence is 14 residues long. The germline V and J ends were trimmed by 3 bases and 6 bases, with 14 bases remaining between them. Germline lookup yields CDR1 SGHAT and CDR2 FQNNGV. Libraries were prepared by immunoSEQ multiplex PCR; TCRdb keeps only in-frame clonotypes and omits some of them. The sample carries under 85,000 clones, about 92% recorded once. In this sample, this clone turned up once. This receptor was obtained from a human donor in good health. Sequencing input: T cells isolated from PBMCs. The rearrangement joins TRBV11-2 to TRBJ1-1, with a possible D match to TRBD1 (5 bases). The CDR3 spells CASSLGAGFAEAFF. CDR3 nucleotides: TGTGCCAGCAGCTTGGGCGCAGGGTTCGCTGAAGCTTTCTTT.